This T cell receptor beta chain was sequenced for a study of blood T cell repertoires in COVID-19. The V gene lost 5 bases and the J gene lost 2 bases, with 10 bases spanning the gap. Germline CDR1 is ENHRY and CDR2 is SYGVKD. The CDR3 runs to 13 residues. Some clones are missing from TCRdb's copy, which holds only in-frame ones; the method was immunoSEQ multiplex PCR. The sample has approximately 70,000 clones; around 79% are singletons. The TCR originated in a man between 60 and 75 years old with active or convalescent COVID-19. The specimen sequenced was peripheral blood. This chain joins TRBV10-3 and TRBJ2-7; TRBD2 is a possible D gene (6 bases). The CDR3: CAISRDSTYEQYF. DNA for the CDR3: TGTGCCATCAGTCGGGACTCCACCTACGAGCAGTACTTC.